This passage covers 31 T cell receptor beta chains from one sample sequenced in a study of blood T cell repertoires in COVID-19. Only in-frame clones appear in the TCRdb table, and some are missing; sequencing was by immunoSEQ multiplex PCR. The data show 150,000 or so clones, with approximately 81% seen just once and roughly 34% held by the top ten. The sequencing input was peripheral blood. Receptor source: a human donor in a cohort sampled during active COVID-19.

The gene calls are TRBV4-1 and TRBJ1-2, with D possibly TRBD1 on 6 matching bases. From germline, CDR1 is MGHRA and CDR2 YSYEKL. CDR3 size: 15 residues. Trimming cost V 0 bases and J 5 bases, with 13 bases left between them. This chain's CDR3 is CASSQDRGQGYGYTF. In nucleotides, the CDR3 is TGCGCCAGCAGCCAAGATCGAGGGCAGGGGTATGGCTACACCTTC.

This chain joins TRBV11-2 and TRBJ1-1, with D possibly TRBD1 on 5 matching bases. Trimming took 7 bases from V and 2 from J, leaving 11 bases between them. CDR1 is SGHAT and CDR2 is FQNNGV in the germline V gene. The CDR3 is 13 residues long. CDR3 DNA: TGTGCCAGCACCAGACAGACTAACACTGAAGCTTTCTTT. Protein sequence: CASTRQTNTEAFF.

This chain uses TRBV18 with TRBJ1-1; unclear D gene. Trimming took 2 bases from V and 0 from J, leaving 13 bases between them. The CDR3 sequence is 16 residues long. Germline V CDR1 and CDR2: KGHSH, LQKENI. The CDR3 is CASSPSTSQLNTEAFF. CDR3 sequence (DNA): TGTGCCAGCTCACCATCCACGTCACAGCTGAACACTGAAGCTTTCTTT.

This rearrangement joins TRBV5-8 to TRBJ2-7, with a weak D call TRBD1 (6 bases). The CDR3 extends over 13 amino acids. The germline gives CDR1 SGHTS, CDR2 YDEGEE. V was trimmed by 5 bases and J by 5 bases, leaving 14 bases between them. DNA of the CDR3: TGTGCCAGCAGGTTAAGGGGGATCGACGAGCAGTACTTC. This gives the protein CASRLRGIDEQYF.

This chain connects TRBV11-3 to TRBJ2-3; perhaps TRBD1 as D (6 bases). The V gene's germline CDR1 is SGHNT and CDR2 YENEEA. The V end was cut by 5 bases, the J end by 2 bases, with 14 bases between. The CDR3 covers 15 residues. CDR3 sequence reads: CASSQGGRDTDTQYF. As DNA, the CDR3 is TGTGCCAGCAGCCAAGGGGGACGGGACACAGATACGCAGTATTTT.

The chain uses TRBV6-1 and TRBJ1-3, with D possibly matching TRBD1 (6 bases). Germline-derived CDR1 and CDR2 are MNHNS and SASEGT. This CDR3 spans 17 amino acids. Trimming shortened V by 2 bases and J by 0 bases, and 14 bases separated the two germline ends. CDR3 DNA sequence: TGTGCCAGCAGTGAACCAACGACAGGCCGCTCTGGAAACACCATATATTTT. This sequence encodes CASSEPTTGRSGNTIYF.

The chain joins TRBV7-9 to TRBJ2-3; D gene uncertain. This CDR3 is built from 15 residues. Germline V gene data show CDR1 as SEHNR and CDR2 as FQNEAQ (reference sequence). V lost 5 bases and J 3 bases, leaving 15 bases between the germline ends. The CDR3 here is CASSAGDVVTDTQYF. CDR3 nucleotide sequence: TGTGCCAGCAGCGCCGGAGATGTCGTAACAGATACGCAGTATTTT.

Written as DNA, the CDR3 is TGTGCCAGTAGTATCACTAGATCAGATACGCAGTATTTT. Protein: CASSITRSDTQYF. The rearrangement links TRBV19 to TRBJ2-3, with D possibly matching TRBD2 (5 bases). V was pared by 3 bases and J by 4 bases, with 8 bases between. Germline CDR1 is LNHDA and CDR2 is SQIVND (reference sequence). The CDR3 length is 13 residues.

The chain links TRBV11-3 to TRBJ2-3; TRBD1 matches 8 bases. V shed 6 bases and J 3 bases; nucleotides not matched to a gene: 5. The germline V gene has CDR1 SGHNT and CDR2 YENEEA. The CDR3 consists of 14 residues. The CDR3 DNA is TGTGCCAGCAGAAAAGGACAGGGAACAGATACGCAGTATTTT. This translates into CASRKGQGTDTQYF. The full variable domain, in which reference TRBV11-3 and TRBJ2-3 provide the parts outside the CDR3, is EAGVVQSPRYKIIEKKQPVAFWCNPISGHNTLYWYLQNLGQGPELLIRYENEEAVDDSQLPKDRFSAERLKGVDSTLKIQPAELGDSAVYLCASRKGQGTDTQYFGPGTRLTVL.

The chain has TRBV28 and TRBJ2-5; TRBD2 aligns across 8 bases. Germline loops: CDR1 MDHEN, CDR2 SYDVKM. This CDR3 contains 13 residues. V lost 9 bases and J lost 4; bases outside the gene matches: 7. The CDR3 DNA reads TGTGCCAGTGGACTAGCATATACAGAGACCCAGTACTTC. Its protein product is CASGLAYTETQYF.

The chain has TRBV21-1 and TRBJ2-1; no DNA check was done on the table's D call, TRBD2. TRBV21-1 is reported as a pseudogene. The CDR3 covers 16 residues. Here the CDR3 DNA reads TGTGCCAGCAGCAAAGGTCGGGGTAGCTCCTACAATGAGCAGTTCTTC. Translating it yields CASSKGRGSSYNEQFF.

The gene calls are TRBV7-8 and TRBJ1-2, with 12 positions matching TRBD1. In germline, CDR1 is SGHVS, CDR2 FQNEAQ. V was clipped by 5 bases and J by 7 bases; unmatched bases: 8. The CDR3 covers 15 residues. The CDR3 sequence is CASSQRGQGASGYTF. The CDR3 coding sequence is TGTGCCAGCAGCCAGAGGGGACAGGGGGCGAGTGGCTACACCTTC. Complete variable domain (other parts from reference TRBV7-8 and TRBJ1-2): GAGVSQSPRYKVAKRGQDVALRCDPISGHVSLFWYQQALGQGPEFLTYFQNEAQLDKSGLPSDRFFAERPEGSVSTLKIQRTQQEDSAVYLCASSQRGQGASGYTFGSGTRLTVV.

The J gene is TRBJ1-2, the V gene TRBV12-3 or TRBV12-4, with D unclear. This CDR3 is built from 13 residues. The V and J ends lost 1 base and 4 bases respectively, with 7 bases between them. The CDR3 coding sequence is TGTGCCAGCAGTTTAGGGTTTAGCTATGGCTACACCTTC. This codes for CASSLGFSYGYTF.

The chain joins TRBV5-4 to TRBJ2-5; tentative D call: TRBD2 (7 bases). Trimming cost V 1 base and J 1 base, with 8 bases left between them. The CDR3 consists of 14 residues. The V gene's germline CDR1 is SGHNT and CDR2 YYREEE (reference sequence). The DNA of the CDR3 is TGTGCCAGCAGCTTGAGGGGGGGCCAAGAGACCCAGTACTTC. This translates into CASSLRGGQETQYF.

This clone was seen only once. The chain couples TRBV7-9 to TRBJ2-1, with TRBD1 matching 7 bases. Germline lookup yields CDR1 SEHNR and CDR2 FQNEAQ (reference sequence). Losses at the gene ends were 5 bases for V and 4 bases for J; bases not matched to a gene: 11. The CDR3 contains 16 residues. The CDR3 DNA reads TGTGCCAGCAGCCCTTCTGAGGGACAGCAATACAATGAGCAGTTCTTC. Residues: CASSPSEGQQYNEQFF. Full variable domain (rest looked up from reference TRBV7-9 and TRBJ2-1): DTGVSQNPRHKITKRGQNVTFRCDPISEHNRLYWYRQTLGQGPEFLTYFQNEAQLEKSRLLSDRFSAERPKGSFSTLEIQRTEQGDSAMYLCASSPSEGQQYNEQFFGPGTRLTVL.

The chain combines TRBV18 with TRBJ1-1, with a possible D match to TRBD1 (6 bases). V was cut by 6 bases and J by 0 bases, with 8 bases left in between. The CDR3 runs 13 residues. Germline assignment: CDR1 KGHSH and CDR2 LQKENI. The CDR3 sequence: CASSDSLNTEAFF. For the CDR3, the DNA is TGTGCCAGCTCGGACAGCCTGAACACTGAAGCTTTCTTT.

V usage is TRBV5-1 and J usage is TRBJ2-1; 10 bases match TRBD2. The junction had 4 bases not matched to a gene; V was cut back by 4 bases and J by 3 bases. This CDR3 region has 15 residues. Germline loops: CDR1 SGHRS, CDR2 YFSETQ. This chain's CDR3 is CASSQGLADYNEQFF. In DNA form, the CDR3 reads TGCGCCAGCAGCCAAGGACTAGCGGACTACAATGAGCAGTTCTTC.

This clone was detected only once. The chain uses TRBV5-1 and TRBJ2-7, with D tentatively TRBD1 (6 bases). CDR3 length equals 12 residues. Trimming removed 4 bases at V and 5 bases at J, with 10 bases between. Per germline, CDR1 SGHRS and CDR2 YFSETQ. CDR3 nucleotide sequence: TGCGCCAGCAGCATCACAGGGCACGAGCAGTACTTC. Amino acid sequence: CASSITGHEQYF.

This chain links TRBV6-2 or TRBV6-3 with TRBJ2-1; TRBD2 might be the D (7 bases). With 2 bases removed from V and 0 bases from J, the gap between germline ends came to 23 bases. The CDR3 loop spans 20 amino acids. Germline lookup yields CDR1 MNHEY and CDR2 SVGEGT. For the CDR3, the DNA is TGTGCCAGCAGTTACCTACCCTCCGGGGAGGGGGGAAGCTCCTACAATGAGCAGTTCTTC. It is translated as CASSYLPSGEGGSSYNEQFF.

The CDR3 region is CASSLMSKNIQYF. The CDR3 DNA sequence: TGTGCCAGCAGCCTAATGTCCAAAAACATTCAGTACTTC. The gene calls are TRBV7-2 and TRBJ2-4; D uncertain. CDR1 SGHTA and CDR2 FQGNSA come from the germline V gene. V gave up 5 bases and J gave up 2 bases, with 7 bases separating them. The CDR3 loop spans 13 amino acids.

The chain has TRBV13 and TRBJ1-1, with 9 bases aligning to TRBD1. The trim removed 4 bases at V and 4 bases at J, leaving 13 bases unmatched. There are 17 residues in the CDR3. In germline, CDR1 is PRHDT, CDR2 FYEKMQ (reference sequence). The CDR3 nucleotides are TGTGCCAGCAGCTGGCGGGACAGGGTAGATGAGGGCACTGAAGCTTTCTTT. Protein sequence: CASSWRDRVDEGTEAFF.

The rearrangement joins TRBV18 to TRBJ1-2, with D maybe TRBD1 (6 bases). This CDR3 is 13 amino acids long. V was pared by 4 bases and J by 8 bases, with 14 bases between. The germline V gene has CDR1 KGHSH and CDR2 LQKENI. The CDR3 coding sequence is TGTGCCAGCTCACGCTCAGGGGTAGAAGGCTACACCTTC. Translating gives CASSRSGVEGYTF.

V gene TRBV30 combines with J gene TRBJ1-4; 7 bases are a match to TRBD1. Germline loops: CDR1 GTSNPN, CDR2 SVGIG (reference sequence). V was pared by 2 bases and J by 3 bases, with 6 bases of the junction left unmatched. The CDR3 is 15 residues long. In nucleotides, the CDR3 is TGTGCCTGGAGTAAATACAGGGGATCTAATGAAAAACTGTTTTTT. This gives the protein CAWSKYRGSNEKLFF. Variable domain in full (rest from reference TRBV30 and TRBJ1-4): SQTIHQWPATLVQPVGSPLSLECTVEGTSNPNLYWYRQAAGRGLQLLFYSVGIGQISSEVPQNLSASRPQDRQFILSSKKLLLSDSGFYLCAWSKYRGSNEKLFFGSGTQLSVL.

CDR3 DNA sequence: TGCGCCAGCAGCCAAGGGACATCAATGAACACTGAAGCTTTCTTT. Translated: CASSQGTSMNTEAFF. The chain recombines TRBV4-1 with TRBJ1-1, with D possibly being TRBD1 (5 bases). CDR1 and CDR2 from the germline V gene are MGHRA and YSYEKL. CDR3 size: 15 residues. V dropped 1 base and J dropped 0 bases, with 9 bases sitting between them.

The chain joins TRBV19 to TRBJ1-2, with TRBD1 identical over 7 bases. CDR3 size: 15 residues. Trimming removed 5 bases from V and 4 bases from J; junction bases left unmatched: 10. In germline, CDR1 is LNHDA, CDR2 SQIVND (reference sequence). In DNA form, the CDR3 reads TGTGCCAGTAGTCCCGGGACAGCGTCTGGCTATGGCTACACCTTC. It encodes CASSPGTASGYGYTF. The full variable domain, rest sourced from reference TRBV19 and TRBJ1-2, is DGGITQSPKYLFRKEGQNVTLSCEQNLNHDAMYWYRQDPGQGLRLIYYSQIVNDFQKGDIAEGYSVSREKKESFPLTVTSAQKNPTAFYLCASSPGTASGYGYTFGSGTRLTVV.

V and J are TRBV19 and TRBJ2-2; TRBD1 aligns across 10 bases. The V segment lost 7 bases and the J segment 4 bases; nucleotides outside the gene matches: 18. Germline CDR1 and CDR2: LNHDA and SQIVND (reference sequence). This CDR3 contains 19 residues. In DNA form, the CDR3 reads TGTGCCAGTATGGGAGGGCGCTGGGTGGGACAGGGGCCCACCGGGGAGCTGTTTTTT. Translation gives CASMGGRWVGQGPTGELFF.

This chain links TRBV9 with TRBJ2-7, with 9 bases lining up with TRBD1. The CDR3 covers 15 residues. Germline loops: CDR1 SGDLS, CDR2 YYNGEE. V lost 2 bases and J lost 6; bases outside the gene matches: 9. The CDR3 sequence is CASSVTGGFSPEQYF. The CDR3 region has the DNA TGTGCCAGCAGCGTTACAGGGGGCTTTAGTCCCGAGCAGTACTTC.

V and J are TRBV7-9 and TRBJ2-2, with 9 bases lining up with TRBD1. V shed 8 bases and J 2 bases; nucleotides not matched to a gene: 12. CDR1 SEHNR and CDR2 FQNEAQ come from the germline V gene (reference sequence). The CDR3 totals 17 residues. CDR3: CASVPRDREINTGELFF. For the CDR3, the DNA is TGTGCCAGCGTCCCGCGGGACAGGGAAATCAACACCGGGGAGCTGTTTTTT.

This clone was counted only a few times. This same CDR3 is encoded by further DNA sequences in the sample. The V call is TRBV9, the J call TRBJ2-1; a weak D match, TRBD2 (7 bases). The germline V gene encodes CDR1 SGDLS and CDR2 YYNGEE. The V end lost 0 bases, the J end lost 2 bases, and 9 bases lay between the germline ends. The CDR3 is 15 amino acids. CDR3 region: CASSVGGGAYNEQFF. The CDR3 region has the DNA TGTGCCAGCAGCGTAGGAGGGGGGGCCTACAATGAGCAGTTCTTC.

The chain couples TRBV18 to TRBJ1-2, with D perhaps TRBD1 (6 bases). The germline V and J ends were trimmed by 3 bases and 8 bases, with 13 bases remaining between them. The CDR3 spans 13 residues. The V gene's germline CDR1 is KGHSH and CDR2 LQKENI. This CDR3 is CASSPSGVEGYTF. The DNA of the CDR3 is TGTGCCAGCTCACCCTCAGGGGTGGAGGGCTACACCTTC.

CDR3 loop: CASSFQRGRQETQYF. The CDR3 DNA sequence: TGTGCCAGCAGCTTTCAGCGGGGGAGACAAGAGACCCAGTACTTC. The chain carries TRBV7-2 and TRBJ2-5; 8 positions match TRBD2. Germline values: CDR1 SGHTA, CDR2 FQGNSA. The V segment lost 3 bases and the J segment 2 bases; nucleotides outside the gene matches: 5. CDR3 length: 15 residues.